The clone carrying this T cell receptor beta chain has a handful of counts. Its antigen is currently unknown. The data originate from a study of response to subunit inactivated influenza vaccine. Overall study findings and caveats: The study's authors posited that every seasonal influenza vaccination enlists few new T cells.

Between the trimmed V and J ends, which lost 0 bases and 3 bases, there was a span of 9 bases. From germline, CDR1 is MNHEY and CDR2 SVGAGI. This CDR3 comprises 14 residues. MiXCR, applied by TCRdb to the RT-PCR reads, yields one record per CDR3 protein. The table includes over 750,000 distinct CDR3 sequences, less than 25% detected once. The chain carries TRBV6-5 and TRBJ2-7; D is unresolved. The sequences come from PBMCs from blood, collected 4 to 6 days after vaccination. The TCR sequence derives from a man aged 45 to 65 who received an inactivated influenza vaccine. CDR3 nucleotides: TGTGCCAGCAGTTACTCTCACTCTTACTACGAGCAGTACTTC. Translating gives CASSYSHSYYEQYF.